Listed below are T cell receptor beta chains from one sample, sequenced in a study of CD8 T cells in ankylosing spondylitis. Each CDR3 protein is one row after TCRdb ran MiXCR on the 5' RACE reads. This sample has 50,000 to 65,000 distinct CDR3 sequences, with less than 8.5% found just once. Sequencing was done on a sample of blood, either unsorted or a sorted T cell fraction (not recorded which). These receptors originate from a female donor with ankylosing spondylitis or in good health (not recorded which). Each CDR3 is given with its conserved first and last residue. The D gene is left open where the match is weak. Size values are once, few and many counts, or a class for expanded clones, and some rows have none.

j_call clone_size v_call d_call cdr3_aa cdr3_nt
TRBJ1-5 many TRBV3-1 - CASSPTGLYSNQPQHF TGTGCCAGCAGCCCGACAGGTTTGTATAGCAATCAGCCCCAGCATTTT
TRBJ1-2 many TRBV7-2 TRBD1 CASSLAASGQVYGYTF TGTGCCAGCAGCTTAGCGGCCTCGGGACAGGTTTATGGCTACACCTTC
TRBJ2-7 many TRBV5-6 TRBD1 CASGYRGLREEQYF TGTGCCAGCGGCTACAGGGGGCTACGAGAAGAGCAGTACTTC
TRBJ2-2 many TRBV20-1 - CSARDLAGINTGELFF TGCAGTGCTAGAGATCTGGCGGGGATTAACACCGGGGAGCTGTTTTTT
TRBJ1-1 many TRBV29-1 TRBD1 CSVVRDRGLNTEAFF TGCAGCGTTGTCCGGGACAGGGGGCTGAACACTGAAGCTTTCTTT
TRBJ2-1 - TRBV12-3/TRBV12-4 - CASQRTGSNEQFF TGTGCCAGCCAGAGGACTGGATCCAATGAGCAGTTCTTC
TRBJ1-5 many TRBV6-1 - CASTSQGFGNQPQHF TGTGCCAGCACATCACAGGGATTTGGCAATCAGCCCCAGCATTTT
TRBJ2-2 few TRBV9 TRBD2 CASSVGLAGTGELFF TGTGCCAGCAGCGTCGGACTAGCGGGGACCGGGGAGCTGTTTTTT
TRBJ2-5 many TRBV29-1 TRBD1 CSVIRGRELRETQYF TGCAGCGTTATAAGGGGGCGCGAGTTACGAGAGACCCAGTACTTC
TRBJ2-1 many TRBV7-2 TRBD1 CASSLEGTGRGEQFF TGTGCCAGCAGCTTAGAAGGGACAGGGAGAGGTGAGCAGTTCTTC
TRBJ2-1 few TRBV5-6 - CASSLVIQVEQFF TGTGCCAGCAGCTTGGTTATACAGGTGGAGCAGTTCTTC
TRBJ2-7 many TRBV2 - CASSLPRDWGSYEQYF TGTGCCAGCAGTTTACCACGGGACTGGGGCTCCTACGAGCAGTACTTC
TRBJ2-1 many TRBV29-1 - CSASPGPYNEQFF TGCAGCGCCTCCCCCGGGCCGTACAATGAGCAGTTCTTC
TRBJ2-7 few TRBV7-2 - CASSREYEQYF TGTGCCAGCAGTAGGGAGTACGAGCAGTACTTC
TRBJ2-3 many TRBV5-1 TRBD2 CASSLGTSKADTQYF TGCGCCAGCAGCTTGGGGACTAGCAAGGCAGATACGCAGTATTTT
TRBJ2-3 - TRBV6-5 - CASRGADTQYF TGTGCCAGCAGGGGGGCAGATACGCAGTATTTT
TRBJ2-1 many TRBV3-1 TRBD2 CASSQVPSGDNEQFF TGTGCCAGCAGCCAAGTTCCTAGCGGGGACAATGAGCAGTTCTTC
TRBJ1-1 many TRBV28 - CASRPVWTNTEAFF TGTGCCAGCAGACCAGTCTGGACAAACACTGAAGCTTTCTTT
TRBJ1-2 many TRBV20-1 - CSASKGSYGYTF TGCAGTGCTAGCAAGGGCAGCTATGGCTACACCTTC
TRBJ1-2 many TRBV6-1 - CASSFGFQYGYTF TGTGCCAGCAGCTTCGGGTTCCAGTATGGCTACACCTTC
TRBJ2-3 many TRBV20-1 - CSAREETGGQTDTQYF TGCAGTGCTAGAGAGGAAACCGGGGGTCAGACAGATACGCAGTATTTT
TRBJ1-1 many TRBV12-3/TRBV12-4 - CASSLDRPRNTEAFF TGTGCCAGCAGTCTAGACAGGCCACGGAACACTGAAGCTTTCTTT
TRBJ2-3 many TRBV12-3/TRBV12-4 TRBD2 CASRERTSGGADTQYF TGTGCCAGCAGAGAAAGGACTAGCGGGGGTGCAGATACGCAGTATTTT
TRBJ1-2 many TRBV10-3 TRBD1 CAISAAGGTAPYGYTF TGTGCCATCAGTGCCGCGGGCGGGACAGCACCCTATGGCTACACCTTC
TRBJ2-1 many TRBV29-1 - CSVEEGVGNEQFF TGCAGCGTTGAAGAGGGGGTGGGGAATGAGCAGTTCTTC